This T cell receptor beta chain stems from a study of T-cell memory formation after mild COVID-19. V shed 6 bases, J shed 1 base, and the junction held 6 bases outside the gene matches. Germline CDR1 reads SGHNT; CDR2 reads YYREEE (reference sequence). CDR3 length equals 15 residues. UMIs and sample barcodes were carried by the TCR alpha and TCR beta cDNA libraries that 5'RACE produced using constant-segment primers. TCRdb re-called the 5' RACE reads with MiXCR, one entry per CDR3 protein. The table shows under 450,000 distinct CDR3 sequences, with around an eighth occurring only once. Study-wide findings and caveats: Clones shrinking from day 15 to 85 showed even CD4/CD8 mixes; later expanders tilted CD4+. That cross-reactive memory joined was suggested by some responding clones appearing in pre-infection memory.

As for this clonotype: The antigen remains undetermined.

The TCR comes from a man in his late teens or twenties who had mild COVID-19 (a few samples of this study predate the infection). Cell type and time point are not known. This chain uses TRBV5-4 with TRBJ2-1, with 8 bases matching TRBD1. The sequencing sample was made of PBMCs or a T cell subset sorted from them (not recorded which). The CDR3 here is CASTPQGGSYNEQFF. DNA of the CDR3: TGTGCCAGCACCCCACAGGGGGGATCCTACAATGAGCAGTTCTTC.